The 5 T cell receptor beta chains reported below all come from one sample, sequenced in a study of cytomegalovirus exposure and HLA in healthy donors. The assay was immunoSEQ multiplex PCR, and TCRdb's table has in-frame clones only and misses some. The sample lists some 350,000 clones, roughly nine tenths occurring once. Source material: PBMCs. These receptor sequences come from a woman younger than 45 in good health and CMV-seropositive.

The rearrangement links TRBV5-6 to TRBJ2-5; 7 positions agree with TRBD1. This CDR3 contains 14 residues. V shed 4 bases and J 4 bases; nucleotides not matched to a gene: 7. CDR1 and CDR2 from the germline V gene are SGHDT and YYEEEE. CDR3 DNA sequence: TGTGCCAGCAGCCTTCGGACAGGTGCAGAGACCCAGTACTTC. This encodes CASSLRTGAETQYF.

This chain connects TRBV18 to TRBJ2-3; D unclear. The CDR3 covers 14 residues. CDR1 KGHSH and CDR2 LQKENI come from the germline V gene. The germline V and J ends were trimmed by 1 base and 2 bases, with 7 bases remaining between them. CDR3 loop: CASSPRKDTDTQYF. CDR3 nucleotide sequence: TGTGCCAGCTCACCACGGAAGGACACAGATACGCAGTATTTT.

The CDR3 spells CASSWSGGGNQPQHF. Written as DNA, the CDR3 is TGTGCCAGCAGTTGGTCGGGGGGAGGCAATCAGCCCCAGCATTTT. V usage is TRBV27 and J usage is TRBJ1-5; the D gene is possibly TRBD1 (5 bases). V lost 4 bases and J lost 2, with 12 bases in between. The CDR3 extends over 15 amino acids. Germline assignment: CDR1 MNHEY and CDR2 SMNVEV (reference sequence).

This rearrangement joins TRBV2 to TRBJ1-1, with a possible D match to TRBD1 (5 bases). V shed 8 bases and J shed 1 base, with 11 bases lying between them. This CDR3 is built from 13 residues. Germline CDR1 reads SNHLY; CDR2 reads FYNNEI. CDR3 protein: CASRGTANTEAFF. CDR3 in DNA: TGTGCCAGCCGCGGGACGGCGAACACTGAAGCTTTCTTT.

V is TRBV6-1 and J is TRBJ2-7, with 9 bases identical to TRBD2. This CDR3 is 14 amino acids long. CDR1 is MNHNS and CDR2 is SASEGT in the germline V gene. V lost 4 bases and J lost 7; bases outside the gene matches: 8. DNA for the CDR3: TGTGCCAGCAGTGGAGGACTAGCGACGGGGGAGCAGTACTTC. It codes for CASSGGLATGEQYF.